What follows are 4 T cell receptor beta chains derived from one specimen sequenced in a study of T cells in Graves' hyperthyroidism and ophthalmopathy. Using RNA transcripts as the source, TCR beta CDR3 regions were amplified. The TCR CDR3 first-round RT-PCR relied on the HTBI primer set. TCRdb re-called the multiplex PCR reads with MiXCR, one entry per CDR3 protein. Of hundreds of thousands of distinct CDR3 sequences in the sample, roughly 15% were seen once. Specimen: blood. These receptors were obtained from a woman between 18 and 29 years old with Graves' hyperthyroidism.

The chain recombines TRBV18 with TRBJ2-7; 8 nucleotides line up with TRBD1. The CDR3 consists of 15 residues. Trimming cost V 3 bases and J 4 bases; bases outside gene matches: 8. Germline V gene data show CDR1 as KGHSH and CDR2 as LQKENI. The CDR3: CASSPPGDRFYEQYF. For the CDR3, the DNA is TGTGCCAGCTCACCGCCTGGGGACAGGTTTTACGAGCAGTACTTC.

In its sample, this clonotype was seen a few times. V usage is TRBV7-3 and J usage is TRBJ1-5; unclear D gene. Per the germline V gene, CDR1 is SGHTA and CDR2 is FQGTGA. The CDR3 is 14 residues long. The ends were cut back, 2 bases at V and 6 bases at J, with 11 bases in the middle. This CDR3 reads CASSLAGGSQPQHF. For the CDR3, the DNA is TGTGCCAGCAGCTTAGCAGGAGGAAGTCAGCCCCAGCATTTT.

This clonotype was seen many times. This chain's CDR3 is CAWSVDQIQPQHF. Written as DNA, the CDR3 is TGTGCCTGGAGTGTAGACCAAATTCAGCCCCAGCATTTT. The chain combines TRBV30 with TRBJ1-5; D remains ambiguous. Per germline, CDR1 GTSNPN and CDR2 SVGIG (reference sequence). The ends were cut back, 0 bases at V and 6 bases at J, with 9 bases in the middle. This CDR3 spans 13 amino acids.

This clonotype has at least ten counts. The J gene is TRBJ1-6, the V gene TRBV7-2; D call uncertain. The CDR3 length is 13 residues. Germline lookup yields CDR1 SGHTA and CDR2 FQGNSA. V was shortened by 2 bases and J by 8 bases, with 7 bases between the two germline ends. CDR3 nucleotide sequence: TGTGCCAGCAGCTTAAGGAAGGATTCACCCCTCCACTTT. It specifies CASSLRKDSPLHF.